The 5 T cell receptor beta chains presented below share a single source sample, sequenced in a study of blood T cell repertoires in COVID-19. Produced via immunoSEQ multiplex PCR; TCRdb's table is partial and in-frame only. The data hold about 42,000 clones, with 90% observed a single time. The sequencing sample was made of peripheral blood. These TCRs come from a middle-aged man with active COVID-19.

The count of this clone is one. The rearrangement joins TRBV7-2 to TRBJ2-2; 8 bases map to TRBD1. CDR1 is SGHTA and CDR2 is FQGNSA in the germline V gene. This CDR3 spans 18 amino acids. After removal of 2 bases from V and 5 bases from J, the junction contained 13 bases not matched to a gene. The CDR3 bases are TGTGCCAGCAGCTTAAGAGGTCCGGGACAGGCCCGTACCGGGGAGCTGTTTTTT. Protein: CASSLRGPGQARTGELFF.

As DNA, the CDR3 is TGTGCCAGCAGCTTAAGACAGGGGACCACTGAAGCTTTCTTT. Translated: CASSLRQGTTEAFF. The chain employs TRBV7-8 and TRBJ1-1; 8 bases are a match to TRBD1. With V trimmed by 2 bases and J by 4 bases, 3 bases remained unmatched. CDR3 length: 14 residues. Per the germline V gene, CDR1 is SGHVS and CDR2 is FQNEAQ.

The chain couples TRBV14 to TRBJ1-6, with D perhaps TRBD1 (6 bases). CDR3 size: 14 residues. V was trimmed by 5 bases and J by 11 bases, leaving 16 bases between them. The germline CDR1 and CDR2 sequences are SGHDN and FVKESK. CDR3 loop: CASSFPGQTAPLHF. The CDR3, as DNA: TGTGCCAGCAGCTTTCCCGGACAGACAGCACCCCTCCACTTT. The full variable domain, its missing parts supplied by reference TRBV14 and TRBJ1-6, is EAGVTQFPSHSVIEKGQTVTLRCDPISGHDNLYWYRRVMGKEIKFLLHFVKESKQDESGMPNNRFLAERTGGTYSTLKVQPAELEDSGVYFCASSFPGQTAPLHFGNGTRLTVT.

V gene TRBV10-3 combines with J gene TRBJ1-6; TRBD1 matches at 9 bases. V lost 0 bases and J lost 0; bases outside the gene matches: 0. The germline V gene encodes CDR1 ENHRY and CDR2 SYGVKD. This CDR3 has 17 residues. The CDR3 DNA reads TGTGCCATCAGTGAGTCGACAGGGGGCTCCTATAATTCACCCCTCCACTTT. Translation gives CAISESTGGSYNSPLHF.

This rearrangement joins TRBV5-8 to TRBJ1-5; D possibly corresponds to TRBD1 (5 bases). This CDR3 comprises 14 residues. Germline V CDR1 and CDR2: SGHTS, YDEGEE. V was shortened by 4 bases and J by 6 bases, with 14 bases between the two germline ends. The CDR3 nucleotides read TGTGCCAGCAGCCCTTCAGGGATGGTTCAGCCCCAGCATTTT. Its translation: CASSPSGMVQPQHF. Full variable domain (rest looked up from reference TRBV5-8 and TRBJ1-5): EAGVTQSPTHLIKTRGQQATLRCSPISGHTSVYWYQQALGLGLQFLLWYDEGEERNRGNFPPRFSGRQFPNYSSELNVNALELEDSALYLCASSPSGMVQPQHFGDGTRLSIL.